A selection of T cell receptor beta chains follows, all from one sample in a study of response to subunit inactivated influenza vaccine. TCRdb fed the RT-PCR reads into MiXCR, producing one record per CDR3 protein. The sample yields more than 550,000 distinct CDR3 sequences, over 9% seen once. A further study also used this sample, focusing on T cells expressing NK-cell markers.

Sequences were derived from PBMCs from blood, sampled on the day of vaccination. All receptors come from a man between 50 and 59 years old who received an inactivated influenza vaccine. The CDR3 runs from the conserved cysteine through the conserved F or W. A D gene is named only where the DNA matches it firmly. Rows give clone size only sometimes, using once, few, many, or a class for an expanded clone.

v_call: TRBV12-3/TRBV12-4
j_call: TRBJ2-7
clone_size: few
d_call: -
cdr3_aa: CASSLNRVSEQYF
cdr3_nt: TGTGCCAGCAGTTTGAACAGGGTGAGCGAGCAGTACTTC

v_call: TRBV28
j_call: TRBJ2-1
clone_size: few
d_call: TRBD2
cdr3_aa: CASRKTGTRHNEQFF
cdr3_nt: TGTGCCAGCAGAAAAACCGGGACTAGACACAATGAGCAGTTCTTC

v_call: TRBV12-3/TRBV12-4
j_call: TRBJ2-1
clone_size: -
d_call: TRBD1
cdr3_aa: CASSRRTGGPDEQFF
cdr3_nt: TGTGCCAGCAGCCGCCGGACAGGGGGCCCCGATGAGCAGTTCTTC

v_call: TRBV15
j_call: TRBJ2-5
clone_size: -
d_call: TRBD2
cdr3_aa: CATSRGKREGETQYF
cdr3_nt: TGTGCCACCAGCAGAGGTAAGCGGGAGGGAGAGACCCAGTACTTC

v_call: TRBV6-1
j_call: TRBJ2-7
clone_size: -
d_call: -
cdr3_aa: CASSEVGKSWRPRPSYEQYF
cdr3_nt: TGTGCCAGCAGTGAAGTTGGTAAGAGTTGGCGGCCCCGACCCTCCTACGAGCAGTACTTC

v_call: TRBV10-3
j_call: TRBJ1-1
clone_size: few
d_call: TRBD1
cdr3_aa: CAISPGQLNTEAFF
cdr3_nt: TGTGCCATCAGCCCGGGACAGCTGAACACTGAAGCTTTCTTT

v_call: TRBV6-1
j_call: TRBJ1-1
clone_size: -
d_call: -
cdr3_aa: CASSEARNTEAFF
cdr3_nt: TGTGCCAGCAGTGAAGCTCGGAACACTGAAGCTTTCTTT

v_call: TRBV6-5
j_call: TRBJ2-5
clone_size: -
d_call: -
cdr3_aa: CASSYTRGSAQYF
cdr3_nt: TGTGCCAGCAGTTACACGAGGGGTTCGGCCCAGTACTTC

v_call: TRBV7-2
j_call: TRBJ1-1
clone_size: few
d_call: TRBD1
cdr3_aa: CASSIRQGMNTEAFF
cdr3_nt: TGTGCCAGCAGCATCCGACAGGGCATGAACACTGAAGCTTTCTTT

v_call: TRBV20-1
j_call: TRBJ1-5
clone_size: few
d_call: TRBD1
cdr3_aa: CSATDRGQPQHF
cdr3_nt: TGCAGTGCAACCGACAGGGGTCAGCCCCAGCATTTT

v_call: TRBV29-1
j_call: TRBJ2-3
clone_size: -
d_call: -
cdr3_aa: CSVDLRPYSTDTQYF
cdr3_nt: TGCAGCGTTGACCTCAGGCCCTACAGCACAGATACGCAGTATTTT

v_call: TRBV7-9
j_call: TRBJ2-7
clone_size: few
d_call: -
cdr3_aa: CASTQGGRYEQYF
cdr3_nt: TGTGCCAGCACACAGGGTGGTAGGTACGAGCAGTACTTC

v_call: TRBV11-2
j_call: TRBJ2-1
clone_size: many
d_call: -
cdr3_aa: CASVAGYNEQFF
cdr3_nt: TGTGCCAGCGTCGCGGGCTACAATGAGCAGTTCTTC

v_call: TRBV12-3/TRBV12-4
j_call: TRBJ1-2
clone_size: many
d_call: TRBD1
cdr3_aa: CASSTQGQLYGYTF
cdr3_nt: TGTGCCAGCAGTACCCAGGGACAGCTCTATGGCTACACCTTC

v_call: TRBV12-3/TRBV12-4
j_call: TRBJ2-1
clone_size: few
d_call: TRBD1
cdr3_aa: CASSWDRGRINEQFF
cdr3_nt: TGTGCCAGCAGCTGGGACAGGGGGAGAATCAATGAGCAGTTCTTC

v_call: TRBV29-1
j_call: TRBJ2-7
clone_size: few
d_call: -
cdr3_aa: CSVPGLTPYEQYF
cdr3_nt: TGCAGCGTTCCGGGCCTTACCCCATACGAGCAGTACTTC

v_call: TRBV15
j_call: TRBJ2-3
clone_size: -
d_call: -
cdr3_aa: CATSRVGNEDTQYF
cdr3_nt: TGTGCCACCAGCAGAGTGGGTAACGAAGATACGCAGTATTTT

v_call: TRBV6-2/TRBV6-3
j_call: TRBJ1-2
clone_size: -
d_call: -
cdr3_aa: CASSYSTLGYTF
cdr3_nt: TGTGCCAGCAGTTACTCCACCCTTGGCTACACCTTC

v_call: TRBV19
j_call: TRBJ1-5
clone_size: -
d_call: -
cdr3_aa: CASSIVGGALEQPQHF
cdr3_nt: TGTGCCAGTAGTATAGTTGGGGGGGCTTTGGAACAGCCCCAGCATTTT

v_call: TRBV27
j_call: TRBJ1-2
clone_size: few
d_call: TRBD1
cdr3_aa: CASSRNQGQGGYGYTF
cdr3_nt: TGTGCCAGCAGTCGCAACCAAGGACAGGGGGGCTATGGCTACACCTTC

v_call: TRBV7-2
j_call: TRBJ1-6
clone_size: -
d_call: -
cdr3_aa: CASSPEPGSYNSPLHF
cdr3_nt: TGTGCCAGCAGCCCAGAACCGGGCTCCTATAATTCACCCCTCCACTTT

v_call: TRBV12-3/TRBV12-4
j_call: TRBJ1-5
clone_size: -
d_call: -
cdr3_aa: CASSPNRYQPQHF
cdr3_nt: TGTGCCAGCAGTCCTAACCGCTATCAGCCCCAGCATTTT

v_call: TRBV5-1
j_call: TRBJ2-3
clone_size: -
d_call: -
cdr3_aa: CASSFGGVSTDTQYF
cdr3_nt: TGCGCCAGCAGCTTTGGCGGAGTTAGCACAGATACGCAGTATTTT

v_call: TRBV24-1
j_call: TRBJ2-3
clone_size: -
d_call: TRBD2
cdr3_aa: CATSDSPSGTDTQYF
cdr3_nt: TGTGCCACCAGTGATTCCCCTAGCGGGACAGATACGCAGTATTTT

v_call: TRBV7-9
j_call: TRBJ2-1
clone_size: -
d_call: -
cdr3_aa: CASSLYKYNEQFF
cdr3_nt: TGTGCCAGCAGCTTATACAAGTACAATGAGCAGTTCTTC

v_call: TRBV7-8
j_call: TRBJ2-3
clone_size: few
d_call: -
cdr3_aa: CASSHTGQRGGTDTQYF
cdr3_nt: TGTGCCAGCAGCCACACTGGACAGCGGGGAGGGACAGATACGCAGTATTTT

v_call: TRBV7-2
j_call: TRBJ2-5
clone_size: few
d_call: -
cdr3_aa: CASSWPRDYWGETQYF
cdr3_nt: TGTGCCAGCAGCTGGCCTCGAGACTACTGGGGAGAGACCCAGTACTTC

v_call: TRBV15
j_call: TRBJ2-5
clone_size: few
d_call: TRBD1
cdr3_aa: CATSRGDSGETQYF
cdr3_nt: TGTGCCACCAGCAGAGGGGACAGTGGAGAGACCCAGTACTTC

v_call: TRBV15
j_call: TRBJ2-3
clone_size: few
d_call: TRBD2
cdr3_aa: CATSPLAGERDTQYF
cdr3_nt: TGTGCCACCAGCCCATTAGCGGGAGAGAGAGATACGCAGTATTTT

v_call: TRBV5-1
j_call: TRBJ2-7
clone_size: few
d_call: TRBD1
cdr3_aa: CASSTTGRSYEQYF
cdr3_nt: TGCGCCAGCAGCACGACAGGGAGATCCTACGAGCAGTACTTC

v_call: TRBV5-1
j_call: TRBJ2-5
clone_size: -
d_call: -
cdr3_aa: CASSFGAEETQYF
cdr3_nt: TGCGCCAGCAGCTTCGGAGCGGAAGAGACCCAGTACTTC

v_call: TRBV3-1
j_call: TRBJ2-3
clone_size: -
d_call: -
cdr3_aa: CASSQEKLDHTDTQYF
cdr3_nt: TGTGCCAGCAGCCAAGAGAAGTTAGACCACACAGATACGCAGTATTTT

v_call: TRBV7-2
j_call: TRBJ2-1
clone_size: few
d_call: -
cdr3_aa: CASSLEDGNIYNEQFF
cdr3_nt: TGTGCCAGCAGCTTAGAGGACGGAAACATTTACAATGAGCAGTTCTTC

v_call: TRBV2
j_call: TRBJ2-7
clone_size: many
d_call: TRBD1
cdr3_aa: CASRGTFRDSSYEQYF
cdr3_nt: TGTGCCAGCAGGGGTACGTTCCGGGACAGCTCCTACGAGCAGTACTTC

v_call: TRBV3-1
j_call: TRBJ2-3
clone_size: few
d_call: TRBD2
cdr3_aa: CASSQAGLAGVATQYF
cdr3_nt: TGTGCCAGCAGCCAAGCGGGACTAGCGGGAGTAGCTACGCAGTATTTT

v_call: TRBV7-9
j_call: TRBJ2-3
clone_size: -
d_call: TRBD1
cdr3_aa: CASSLFAGGDTQYF
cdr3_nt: TGTGCCAGCAGCTTATTCGCAGGGGGAGATACGCAGTATTTT

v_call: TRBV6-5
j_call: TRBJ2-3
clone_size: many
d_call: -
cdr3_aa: CASSYSGGLLDTQYF
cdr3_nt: TGTGCCAGCAGTTACTCTGGGGGGTTGCTAGATACGCAGTATTTT

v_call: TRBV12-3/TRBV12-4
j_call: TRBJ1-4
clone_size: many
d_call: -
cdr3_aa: CASSFRGATNEKLFF
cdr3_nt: TGCGCCAGCAGCTTCCGGGGCGCAACTAATGAAAAACTGTTTTTT

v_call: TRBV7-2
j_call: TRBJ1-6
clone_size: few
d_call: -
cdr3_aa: CASSASGVIGNSPLHF
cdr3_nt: TGTGCCAGCAGCGCATCAGGAGTTATAGGGAATTCACCCCTCCACTTT

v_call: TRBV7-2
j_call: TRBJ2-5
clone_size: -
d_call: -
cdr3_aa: CASSLGFSTESRPQYF
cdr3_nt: TGTGCCAGCAGCTTAGGTTTTAGCACCGAAAGTCGTCCCCAGTACTTC

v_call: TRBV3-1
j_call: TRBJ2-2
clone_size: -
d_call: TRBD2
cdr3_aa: CASSQESGGAWTGELFF
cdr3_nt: TGTGCCAGCAGCCAAGAATCGGGGGGGGCGTGGACCGGGGAGCTGTTTTTT

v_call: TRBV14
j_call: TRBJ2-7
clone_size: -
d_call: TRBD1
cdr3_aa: CASSRGQGLLYEQYF
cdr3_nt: TGTGCCAGCAGCCGCGGACAGGGGCTTCTCTACGAGCAGTACTTC

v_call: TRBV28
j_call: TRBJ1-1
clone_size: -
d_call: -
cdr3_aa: CASSPALGAGFEAFF
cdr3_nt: TGTGCCAGCAGTCCCGCGCTGGGTGCGGGATTTGAAGCTTTCTTT

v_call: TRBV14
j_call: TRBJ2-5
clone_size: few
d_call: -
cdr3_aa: CASSQPRLETQYF
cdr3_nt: TGTGCCAGCAGCCAGCCCCGGCTTGAGACCCAGTACTTC

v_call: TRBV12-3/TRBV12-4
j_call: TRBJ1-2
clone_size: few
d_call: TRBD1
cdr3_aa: CASSSGQGRAYGYTF
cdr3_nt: TGTGCCAGCAGTTCGGGACAGGGGCGGGCCTATGGCTACACCTTC

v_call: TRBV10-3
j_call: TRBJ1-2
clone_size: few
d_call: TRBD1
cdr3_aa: CAISESNRGHREGYTF
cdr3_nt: TGTGCCATCAGTGAGTCGAACAGGGGGCATCGCGAGGGCTACACCTTC

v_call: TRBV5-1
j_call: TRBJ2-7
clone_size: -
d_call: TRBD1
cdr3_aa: CASSLASRTGGEQYF
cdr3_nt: TGCGCCAGCAGCTTGGCCTCTAGGACAGGGGGCGAGCAGTACTTC

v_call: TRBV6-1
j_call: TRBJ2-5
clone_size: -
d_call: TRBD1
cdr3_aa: CASPSGTGGLWETQYF
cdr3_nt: TGTGCCAGCCCTTCCGGGACAGGGGGCCTCTGGGAGACCCAGTACTTC

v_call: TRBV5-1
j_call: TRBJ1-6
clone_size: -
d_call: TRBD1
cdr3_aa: CASSLWDRGLNSPLHF
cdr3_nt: TGCGCCAGCAGCTTGTGGGACAGGGGGCTTAATTCACCCCTCCACTTT

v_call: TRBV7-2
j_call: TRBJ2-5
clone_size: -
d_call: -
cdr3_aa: CASSDNTETQYF
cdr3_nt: TGTGCCAGCAGCGATAACACGGAGACCCAGTACTTC

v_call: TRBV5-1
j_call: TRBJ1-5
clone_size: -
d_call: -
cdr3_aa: CASSPDSDQPQHF
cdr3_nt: TGCGCCAGCAGCCCAGACTCGGATCAGCCCCAGCATTTT

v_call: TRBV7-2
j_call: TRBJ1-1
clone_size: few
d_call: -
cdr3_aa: CASSLNTGRTEAFF
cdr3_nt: TGTGCCAGCAGCTTAAATACGGGGAGAACTGAAGCTTTCTTT

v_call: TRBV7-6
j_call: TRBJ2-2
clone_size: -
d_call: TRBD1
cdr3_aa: CASTPGQGPGELFF
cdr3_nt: TGTGCCAGCACCCCTGGACAGGGTCCCGGGGAGCTGTTTTTT

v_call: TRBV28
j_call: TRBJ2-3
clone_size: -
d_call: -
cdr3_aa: CASTFGVRASTDTQYF
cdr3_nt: TGTGCCAGCACCTTTGGGGTGCGGGCGAGCACAGATACGCAGTATTTT

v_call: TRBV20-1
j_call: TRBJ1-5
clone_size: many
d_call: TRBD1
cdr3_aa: CSASPGGYNQPQHF
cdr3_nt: TGCAGTGCTTCCCCAGGGGGATACAATCAGCCCCAGCATTTT